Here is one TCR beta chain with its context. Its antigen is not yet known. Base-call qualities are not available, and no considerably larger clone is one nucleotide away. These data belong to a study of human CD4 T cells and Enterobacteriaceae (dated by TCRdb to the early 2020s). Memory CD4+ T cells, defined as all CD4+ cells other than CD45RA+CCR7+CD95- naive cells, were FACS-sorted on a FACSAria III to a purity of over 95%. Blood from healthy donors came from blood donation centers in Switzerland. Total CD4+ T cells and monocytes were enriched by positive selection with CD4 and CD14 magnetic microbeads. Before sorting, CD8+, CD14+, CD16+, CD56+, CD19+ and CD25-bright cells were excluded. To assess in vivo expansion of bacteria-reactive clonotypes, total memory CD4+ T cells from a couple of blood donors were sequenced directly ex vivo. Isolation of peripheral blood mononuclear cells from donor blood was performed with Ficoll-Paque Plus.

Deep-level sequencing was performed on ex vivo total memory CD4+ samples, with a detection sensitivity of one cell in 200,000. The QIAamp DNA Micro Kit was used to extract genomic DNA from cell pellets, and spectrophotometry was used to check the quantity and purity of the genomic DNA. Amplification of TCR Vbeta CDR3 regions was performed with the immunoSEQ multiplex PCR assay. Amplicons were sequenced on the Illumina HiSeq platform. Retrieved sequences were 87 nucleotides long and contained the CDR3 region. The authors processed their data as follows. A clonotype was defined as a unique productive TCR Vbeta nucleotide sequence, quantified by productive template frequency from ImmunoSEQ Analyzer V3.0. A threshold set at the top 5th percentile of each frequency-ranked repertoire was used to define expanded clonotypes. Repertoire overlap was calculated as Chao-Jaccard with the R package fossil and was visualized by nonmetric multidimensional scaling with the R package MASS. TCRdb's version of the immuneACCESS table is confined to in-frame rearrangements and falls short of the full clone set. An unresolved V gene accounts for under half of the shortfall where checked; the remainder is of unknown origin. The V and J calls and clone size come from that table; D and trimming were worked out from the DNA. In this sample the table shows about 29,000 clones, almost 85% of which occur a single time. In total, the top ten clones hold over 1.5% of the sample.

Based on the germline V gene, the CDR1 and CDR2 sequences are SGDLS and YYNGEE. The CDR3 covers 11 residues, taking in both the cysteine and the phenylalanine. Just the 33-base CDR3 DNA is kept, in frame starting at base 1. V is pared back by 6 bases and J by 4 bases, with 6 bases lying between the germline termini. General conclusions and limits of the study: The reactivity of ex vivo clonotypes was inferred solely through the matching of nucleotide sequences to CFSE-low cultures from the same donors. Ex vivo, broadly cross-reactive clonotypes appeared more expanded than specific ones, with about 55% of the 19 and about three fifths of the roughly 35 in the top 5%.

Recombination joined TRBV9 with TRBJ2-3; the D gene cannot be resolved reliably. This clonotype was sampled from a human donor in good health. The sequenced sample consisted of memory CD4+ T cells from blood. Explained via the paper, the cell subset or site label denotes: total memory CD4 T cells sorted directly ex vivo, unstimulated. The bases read TGTGCCAGCAAAGGGCCAGATACGCAGTATTTT. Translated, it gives CASKGPDTQYF.